This TCR beta chain comes out of a study of T-cell reconstitution after alpha-beta-depleted transplantation in children listed by TCRdb under 2016. With respect to the entire study: Using TCR repertoire profiling, the study followed T-cell immune reconstitution in a quantitative way in children after TCRalphabeta/CD19-depleted allogeneic hematopoietic cell transplantation. Findings and caveats that apply to the study as a whole: Over subsequent months, a decline in hyperexpanded clone frequencies was noted, and after one year, T-cell counts and TCRbeta diversity were mostly ascribed to newly produced T cells. The apparently early recovery of alphabetaT-cell counts about two months after transplant reportedly depended on only several hundred rapidly expanded clones that came from non-depleted graft cells. In some patients, the high TCRbeta diversity seen at day 60 was put down to recipient T cells and intrathymic progenitors that had survived conditioning.

Per the publication, the treatment or condition label means: allogeneic hematopoietic cell transplantation with graft depleted of TCRalphabeta T cells and CD19 B cells. TCRalphabeta/CD19-depleted allogeneic hematopoietic cell grafts were given to the transplant recipients, all of whom were children. Library preparation was by PCR. This sample was sequenced with an Illumina HiSeq 2500. To normalize quantification of the TCRbeta repertoire, the TCR libraries were built with molecular barcoding that relied on unique molecular identifiers. The public reads were quality trimmed at Q25 with fastp and then assembled into clones with MiXCR by TCRdb, keeping productive beta chains. Identical CDR3 protein sequences are pooled into one entry, listed with their most common genes and DNA. The sample table lists 700,000 to 850,000 distinct CDR3 sequences, roughly 15% of them with a count of one. The ten largest clones capture under 6% of the sample.

CDR1 and CDR2 were assigned from the germline V gene as MNHEY and SVGEGT. V loses 2 bases at its end and J loses 8 bases; junction bases beyond the gene matches: 11. The CDR3 runs 16 amino acids, cysteine and phenylalanine included. Just CDR3 DNA is preserved here, 48 bases in frame from base 1. As regards this clonotype: The antigen it binds to is not known. No much larger clonotype is one base removed from it; base qualities were not supplied.

Sequencing used PBMCs, mostly from graft donor cells, obtained 360 days after TCRalphabeta/CD19-depleted stem cell transplant. The chain is encoded by TRBV6-2 or TRBV6-3 joined to TRBJ2-1, with 8 bases in between that match TRBD2. The receptor was isolated from a male patient younger than 18 who had a stem cell transplant for acute lymphoblastic leukemia, so the T cells may come from the graft donor. The DNA sequence is as follows: TGTGCCAGCAGTTACCTCGGGAGGGCCCTTTTCTATGAGCAGTTCTTC. It is translated as CASSYLGRALFYEQFF.